This T cell receptor (beta chain) stems from a study of OX40 agonist ivuxolimab in advanced cancers. The wider study: Participants, approximately 81% male, averaged approximately 65 years of age, ranging from roughly 20 to 79. Allowance was made for prior anti-PD-1, anti-PD-L1 or anti-CTLA-4 therapy, and approximately 40% had some.

This CDR3 has 14 amino acids. The germline V gene encodes CDR1 MNHEY and CDR2 SVGAGI. V shed 7 bases, J shed 8 bases, and the junction held 7 bases outside the gene matches. Assay: immunoSEQ multiplex PCR; the TCRdb copy retains only in-frame clones and omits some. Of about 110,000 clones in the sample, under 95% were seen once. The TCR sequence derives from an adult with an advanced solid tumor such as melanoma, head and neck, liver or kidney cancer. The chain is built from TRBV6-5 and TRBJ1-6; 8 bases fit TRBD1. The specimen was CD4+ or CD8+ T cells sorted from blood, collected in a trial of the OX40 agonist ivuxolimab. CDR3: CASKGTGGDSPLHF. The CDR3 bases are TGTGCCAGCAAAGGGACAGGAGGGGATTCACCCCTCCACTTT.